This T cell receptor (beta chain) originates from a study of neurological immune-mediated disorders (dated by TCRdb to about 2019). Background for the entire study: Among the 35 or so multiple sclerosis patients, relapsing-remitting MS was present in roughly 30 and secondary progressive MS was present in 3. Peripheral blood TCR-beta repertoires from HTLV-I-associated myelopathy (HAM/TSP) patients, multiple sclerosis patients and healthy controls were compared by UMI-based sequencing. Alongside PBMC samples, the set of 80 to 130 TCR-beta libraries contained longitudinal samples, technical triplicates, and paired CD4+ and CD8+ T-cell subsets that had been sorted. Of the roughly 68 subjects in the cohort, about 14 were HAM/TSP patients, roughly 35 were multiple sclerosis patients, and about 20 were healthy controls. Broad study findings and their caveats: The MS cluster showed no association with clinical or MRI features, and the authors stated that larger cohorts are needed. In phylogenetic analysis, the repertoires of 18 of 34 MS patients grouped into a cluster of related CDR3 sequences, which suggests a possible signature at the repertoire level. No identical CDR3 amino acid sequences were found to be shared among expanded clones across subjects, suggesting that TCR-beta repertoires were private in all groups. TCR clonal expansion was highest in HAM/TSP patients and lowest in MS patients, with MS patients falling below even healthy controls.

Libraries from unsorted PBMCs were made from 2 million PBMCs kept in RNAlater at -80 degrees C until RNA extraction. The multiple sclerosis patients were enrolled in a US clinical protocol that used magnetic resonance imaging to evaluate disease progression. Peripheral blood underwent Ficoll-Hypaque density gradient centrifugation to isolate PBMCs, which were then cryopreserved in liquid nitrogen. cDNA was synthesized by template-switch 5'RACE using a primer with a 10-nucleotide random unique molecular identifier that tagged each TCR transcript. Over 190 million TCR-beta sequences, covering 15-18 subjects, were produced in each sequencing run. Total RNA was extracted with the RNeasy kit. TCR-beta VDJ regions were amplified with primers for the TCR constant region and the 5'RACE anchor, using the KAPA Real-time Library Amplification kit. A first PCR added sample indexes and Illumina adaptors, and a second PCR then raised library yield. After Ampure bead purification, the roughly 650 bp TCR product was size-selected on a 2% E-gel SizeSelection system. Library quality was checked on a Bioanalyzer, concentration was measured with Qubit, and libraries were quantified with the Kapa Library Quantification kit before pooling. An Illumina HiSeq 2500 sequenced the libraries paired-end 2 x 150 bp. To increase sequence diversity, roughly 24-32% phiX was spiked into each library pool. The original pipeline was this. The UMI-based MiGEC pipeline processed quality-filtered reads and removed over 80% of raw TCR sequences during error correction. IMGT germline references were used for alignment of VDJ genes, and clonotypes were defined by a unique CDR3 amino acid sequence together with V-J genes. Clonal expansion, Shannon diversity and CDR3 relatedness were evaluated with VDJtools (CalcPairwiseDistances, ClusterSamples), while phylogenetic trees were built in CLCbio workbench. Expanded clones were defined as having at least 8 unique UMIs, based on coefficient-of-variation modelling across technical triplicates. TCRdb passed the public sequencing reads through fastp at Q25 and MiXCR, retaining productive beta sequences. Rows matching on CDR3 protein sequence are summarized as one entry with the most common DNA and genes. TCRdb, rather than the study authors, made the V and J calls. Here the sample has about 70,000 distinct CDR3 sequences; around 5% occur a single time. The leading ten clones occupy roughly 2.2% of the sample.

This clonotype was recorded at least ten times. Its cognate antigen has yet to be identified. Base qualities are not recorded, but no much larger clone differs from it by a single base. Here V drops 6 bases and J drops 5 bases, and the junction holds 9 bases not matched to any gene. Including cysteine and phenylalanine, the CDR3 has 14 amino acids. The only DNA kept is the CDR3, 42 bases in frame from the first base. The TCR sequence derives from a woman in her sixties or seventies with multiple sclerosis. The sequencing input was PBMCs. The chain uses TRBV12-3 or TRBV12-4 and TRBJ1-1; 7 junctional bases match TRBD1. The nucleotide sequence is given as TGTGCCAGCAGATGGACAGGTCGAGGGACTGAAGCTTTCTTT. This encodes CASRWTGRGTEAFF.